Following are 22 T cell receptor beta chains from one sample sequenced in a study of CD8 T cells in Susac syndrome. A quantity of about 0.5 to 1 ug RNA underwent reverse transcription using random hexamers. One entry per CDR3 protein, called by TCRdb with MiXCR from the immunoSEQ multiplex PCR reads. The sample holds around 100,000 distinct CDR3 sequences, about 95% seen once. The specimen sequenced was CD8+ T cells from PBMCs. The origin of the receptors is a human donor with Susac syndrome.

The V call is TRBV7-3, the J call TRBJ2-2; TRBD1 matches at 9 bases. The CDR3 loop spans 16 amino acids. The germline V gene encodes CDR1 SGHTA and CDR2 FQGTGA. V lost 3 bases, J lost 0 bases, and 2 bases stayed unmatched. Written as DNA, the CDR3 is TGTGCCAGCAGCTTCGGGGACAGGGCGAACACCGGGGAGCTGTTTTTT. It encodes CASSFGDRANTGELFF.

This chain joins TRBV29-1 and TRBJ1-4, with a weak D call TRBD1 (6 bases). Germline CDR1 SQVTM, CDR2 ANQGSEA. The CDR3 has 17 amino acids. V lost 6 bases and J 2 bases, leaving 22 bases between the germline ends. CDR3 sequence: CSVKEVGARPTNEKLFF. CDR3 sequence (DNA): TGCAGCGTGAAGGAGGTGGGGGCGCGCCCCACTAATGAAAAACTGTTTTTT.

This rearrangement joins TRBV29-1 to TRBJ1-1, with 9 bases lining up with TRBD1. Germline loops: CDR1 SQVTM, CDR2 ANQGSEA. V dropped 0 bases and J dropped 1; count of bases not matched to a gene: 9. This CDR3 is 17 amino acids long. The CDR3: CSVEDRGQGRGNTEAFF. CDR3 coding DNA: TGCAGCGTTGAAGATAGGGGACAGGGCAGGGGGAACACTGAAGCTTTCTTT.

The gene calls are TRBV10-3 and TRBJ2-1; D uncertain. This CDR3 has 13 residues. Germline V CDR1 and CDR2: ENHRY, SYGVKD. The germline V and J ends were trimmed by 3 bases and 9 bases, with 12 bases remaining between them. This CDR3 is CAISDPTGREQFF. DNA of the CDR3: TGTGCCATCAGTGACCCGACGGGTCGTGAGCAGTTCTTC.

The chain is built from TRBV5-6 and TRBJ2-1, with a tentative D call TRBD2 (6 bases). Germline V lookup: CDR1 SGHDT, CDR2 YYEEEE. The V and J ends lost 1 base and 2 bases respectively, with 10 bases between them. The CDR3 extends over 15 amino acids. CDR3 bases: TGTGCCAGCAGCTTGAAGGGAGGCACCTACAATGAGCAGTTCTTC. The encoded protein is CASSLKGGTYNEQFF. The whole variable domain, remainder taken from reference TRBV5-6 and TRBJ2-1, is DAGVTQSPTHLIKTRGQQVTLRCSPKSGHDTVSWYQQALGQGPQFIFQYYEEEERQRGNFPDRFSGHQFPNYSSELNVNALLLGDSALYLCASSLKGGTYNEQFFGPGTRLTVL.

CDR3 coding DNA: TGCGCCAGCAGCCAAGATTGGGCTAGCGGGGCTAGCACAGATACGCAGTATTTT. Protein: CASSQDWASGASTDTQYF. The rearrangement uses TRBV4-1 and TRBJ2-3, with TRBD2 identical over 9 bases. Germline V gene lookup returns CDR1 MGHRA and CDR2 YSYEKL. The CDR3 runs to 18 residues. Trimming removed 0 bases from V and 0 bases from J; junction bases left unmatched: 7.

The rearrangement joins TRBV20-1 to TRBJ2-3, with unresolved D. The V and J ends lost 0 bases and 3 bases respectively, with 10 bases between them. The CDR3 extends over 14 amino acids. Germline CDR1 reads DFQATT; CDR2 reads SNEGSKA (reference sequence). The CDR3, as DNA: TGCAGTGCTAGAGATCTGGGGTTTACAGATACGCAGTATTTT. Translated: CSARDLGFTDTQYF.

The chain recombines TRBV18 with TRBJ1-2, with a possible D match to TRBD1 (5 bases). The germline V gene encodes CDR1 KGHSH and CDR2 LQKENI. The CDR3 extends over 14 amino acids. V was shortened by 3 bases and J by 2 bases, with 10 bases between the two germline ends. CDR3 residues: CASSPSGRNYGYTF. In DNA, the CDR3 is TGTGCCAGCTCACCCTCAGGGAGGAACTATGGCTACACCTTC.

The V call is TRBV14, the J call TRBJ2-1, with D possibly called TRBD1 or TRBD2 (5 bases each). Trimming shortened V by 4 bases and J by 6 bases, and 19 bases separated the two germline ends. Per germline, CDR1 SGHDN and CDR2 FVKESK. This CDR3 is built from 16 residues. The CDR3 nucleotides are TGTGCCAGCAGCCCCGTAGGGGCACTAGGACCCAATGAGCAGTTCTTC. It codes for CASSPVGALGPNEQFF.

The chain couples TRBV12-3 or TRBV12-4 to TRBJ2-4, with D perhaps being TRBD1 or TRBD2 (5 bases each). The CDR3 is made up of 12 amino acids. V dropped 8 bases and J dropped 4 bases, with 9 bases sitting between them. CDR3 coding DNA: TGTGCCAGCCTGGGGGATAAAAACATTCAGTACTTC. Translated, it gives CASLGDKNIQYF.

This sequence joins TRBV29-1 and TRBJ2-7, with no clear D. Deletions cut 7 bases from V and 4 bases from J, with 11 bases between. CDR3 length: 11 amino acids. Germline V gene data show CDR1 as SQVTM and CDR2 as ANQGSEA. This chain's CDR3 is CSARTFYEQYF. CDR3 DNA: TGCAGCGCTAGGACCTTTTACGAGCAGTACTTC.

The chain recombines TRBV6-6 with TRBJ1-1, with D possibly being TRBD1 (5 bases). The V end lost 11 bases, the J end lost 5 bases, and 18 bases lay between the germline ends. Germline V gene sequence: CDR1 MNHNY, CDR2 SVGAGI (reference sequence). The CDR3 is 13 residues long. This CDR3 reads CAGLDSRRTEAFF. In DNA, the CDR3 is TGTGCCGGCCTAGACAGCCGGCGTACTGAAGCTTTCTTT.

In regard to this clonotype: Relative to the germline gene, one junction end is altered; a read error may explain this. The CDR3 DNA reads TGTGCCAGCAGCAAAGCAGAGAGAAAAGGCTTC. This codes for CASSKAERKGF. The V call is TRBV13, the J call TRBJ2-7; no reliable D call. The germline V gene encodes CDR1 PRHDT and CDR2 FYEKMQ (reference sequence). The CDR3 has 11 residues.

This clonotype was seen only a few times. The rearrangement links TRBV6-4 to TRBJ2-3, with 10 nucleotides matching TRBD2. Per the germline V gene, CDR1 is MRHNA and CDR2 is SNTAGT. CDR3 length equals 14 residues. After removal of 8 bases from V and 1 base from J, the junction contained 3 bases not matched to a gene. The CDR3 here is CASSTSGGTDTQYF. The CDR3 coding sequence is TGTGCCAGCTCAACTAGCGGGGGCACAGATACGCAGTATTTT.

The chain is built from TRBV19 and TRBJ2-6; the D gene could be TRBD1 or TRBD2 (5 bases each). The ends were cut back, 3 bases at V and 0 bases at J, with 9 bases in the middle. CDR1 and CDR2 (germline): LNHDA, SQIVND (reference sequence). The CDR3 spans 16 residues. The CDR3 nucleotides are TGTGCCAGTAGTATTCCCGGGACCTCTGGGGCCAACGTCCTGACTTTC. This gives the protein CASSIPGTSGANVLTF.

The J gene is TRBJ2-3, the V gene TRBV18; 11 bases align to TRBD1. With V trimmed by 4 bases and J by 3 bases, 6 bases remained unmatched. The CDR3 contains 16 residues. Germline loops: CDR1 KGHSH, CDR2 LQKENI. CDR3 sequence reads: CASSRGQGALTDTQYF. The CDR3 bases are TGTGCCAGCTCACGTGGACAGGGGGCTTTAACAGATACGCAGTATTTT.

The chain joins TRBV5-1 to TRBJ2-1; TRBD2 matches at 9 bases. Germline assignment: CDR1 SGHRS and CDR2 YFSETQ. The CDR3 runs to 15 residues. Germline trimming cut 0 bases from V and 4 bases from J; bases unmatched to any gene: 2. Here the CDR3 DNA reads TGCGCCAGCAGCTTGGCGGCGGGGGGGTACAATGAGCAGTTCTTC. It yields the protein CASSLAAGGYNEQFF.

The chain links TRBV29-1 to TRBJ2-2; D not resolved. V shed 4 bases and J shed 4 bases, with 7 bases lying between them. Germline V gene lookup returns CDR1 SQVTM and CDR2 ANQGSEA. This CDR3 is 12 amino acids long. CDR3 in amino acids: CSVARPTGELFF. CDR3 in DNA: TGCAGCGTTGCTCGACCCACCGGGGAGCTGTTTTTT.

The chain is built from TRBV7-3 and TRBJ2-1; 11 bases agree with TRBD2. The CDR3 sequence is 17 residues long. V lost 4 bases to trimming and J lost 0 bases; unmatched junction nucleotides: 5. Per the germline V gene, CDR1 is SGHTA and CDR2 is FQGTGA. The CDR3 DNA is TGTGCCAGCAGCTACGGGACTAGCGGACCCTCCTACAATGAGCAGTTCTTC. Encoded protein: CASSYGTSGPSYNEQFF.

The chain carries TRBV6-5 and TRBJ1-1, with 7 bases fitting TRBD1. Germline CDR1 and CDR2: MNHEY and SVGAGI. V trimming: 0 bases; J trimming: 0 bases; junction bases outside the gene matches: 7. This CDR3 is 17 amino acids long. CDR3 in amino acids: CASSYSWDRVMNTEAFF. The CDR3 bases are TGTGCCAGCAGTTACTCCTGGGACAGAGTTATGAACACTGAAGCTTTCTTT.

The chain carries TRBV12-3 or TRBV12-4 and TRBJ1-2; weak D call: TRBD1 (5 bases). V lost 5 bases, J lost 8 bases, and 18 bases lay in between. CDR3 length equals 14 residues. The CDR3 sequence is CASSPTSGGEGYTF. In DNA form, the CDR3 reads TGTGCCAGCAGTCCAACATCGGGGGGAGAGGGCTACACCTTC.

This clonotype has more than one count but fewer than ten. This chain's CDR3 is CASSLSGDTDTQYF. CDR3 DNA: TGTGCCAGCAGCTTAAGCGGGGACACAGATACGCAGTATTTT. The gene calls are TRBV11-3 and TRBJ2-3; 7 nucleotides line up with TRBD2. The CDR3 totals 14 residues. Unmatched junction bases numbered 1, after V lost 2 bases and J lost 2 bases. The germline gives CDR1 SGHNT, CDR2 YENEEA.